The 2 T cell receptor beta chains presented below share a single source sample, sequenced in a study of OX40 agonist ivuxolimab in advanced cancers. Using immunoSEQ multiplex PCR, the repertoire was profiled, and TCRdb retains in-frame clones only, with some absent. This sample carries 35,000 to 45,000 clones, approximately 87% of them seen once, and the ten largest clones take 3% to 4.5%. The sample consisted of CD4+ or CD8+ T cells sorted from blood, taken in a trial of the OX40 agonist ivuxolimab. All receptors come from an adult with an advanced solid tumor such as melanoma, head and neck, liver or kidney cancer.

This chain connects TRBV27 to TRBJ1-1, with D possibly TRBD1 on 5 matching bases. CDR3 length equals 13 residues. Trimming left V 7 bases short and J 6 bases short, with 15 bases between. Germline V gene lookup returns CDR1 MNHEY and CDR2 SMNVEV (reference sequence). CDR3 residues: CASTRRGGAEAFF. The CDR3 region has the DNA TGTGCCAGCACCCGAAGGGGAGGTGCTGAAGCTTTCTTT.

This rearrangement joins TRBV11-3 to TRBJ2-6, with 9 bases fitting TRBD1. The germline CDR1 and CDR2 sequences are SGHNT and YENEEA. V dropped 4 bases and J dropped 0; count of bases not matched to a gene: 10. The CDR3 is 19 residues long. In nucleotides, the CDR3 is TGTGCCAGCAGCTCGGGGACAGGGCTCGCTCTCTCTGGGGCCAACGTCCTGACTTTC. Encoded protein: CASSSGTGLALSGANVLTF.